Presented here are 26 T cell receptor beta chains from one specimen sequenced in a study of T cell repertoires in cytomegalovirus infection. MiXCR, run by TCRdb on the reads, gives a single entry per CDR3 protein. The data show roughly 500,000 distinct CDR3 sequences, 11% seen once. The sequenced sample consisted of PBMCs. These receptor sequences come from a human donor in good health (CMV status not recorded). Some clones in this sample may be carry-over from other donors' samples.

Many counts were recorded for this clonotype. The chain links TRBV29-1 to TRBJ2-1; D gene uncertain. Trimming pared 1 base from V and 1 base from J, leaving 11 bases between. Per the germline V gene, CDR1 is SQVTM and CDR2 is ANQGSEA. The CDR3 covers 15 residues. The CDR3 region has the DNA TGCAGCGTTGAAGGTCCGGTTCGGTCCTACAATGAGCAGTTCTTC. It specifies CSVEGPVRSYNEQFF.

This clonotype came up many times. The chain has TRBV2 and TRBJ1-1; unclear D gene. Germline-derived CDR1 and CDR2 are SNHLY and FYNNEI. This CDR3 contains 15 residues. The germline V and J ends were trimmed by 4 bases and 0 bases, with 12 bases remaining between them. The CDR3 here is CASSALTGMNTEAFF. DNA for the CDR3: TGTGCCAGCAGTGCCCTGACTGGGATGAACACTGAAGCTTTCTTT.

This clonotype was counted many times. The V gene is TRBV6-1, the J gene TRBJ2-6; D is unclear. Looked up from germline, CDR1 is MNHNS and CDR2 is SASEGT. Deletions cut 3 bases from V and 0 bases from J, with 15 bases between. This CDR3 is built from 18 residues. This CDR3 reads CASSDRLRVFSGANVLTF. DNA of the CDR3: TGTGCCAGCAGTGATCGTTTACGGGTCTTCTCTGGGGCCAACGTCCTGACTTTC.

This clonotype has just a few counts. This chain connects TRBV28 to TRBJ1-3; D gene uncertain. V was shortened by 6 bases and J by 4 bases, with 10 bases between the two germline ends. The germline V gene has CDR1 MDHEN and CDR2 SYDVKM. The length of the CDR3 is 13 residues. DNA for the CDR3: TGTGCCAGCAGAGTCCACGGCGGAAACACCATATATTTT. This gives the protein CASRVHGGNTIYF.

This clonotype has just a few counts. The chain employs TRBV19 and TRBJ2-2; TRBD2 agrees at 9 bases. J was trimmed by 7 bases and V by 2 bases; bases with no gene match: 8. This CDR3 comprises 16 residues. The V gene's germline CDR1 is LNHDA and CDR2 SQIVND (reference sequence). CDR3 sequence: CASSIRAGGPSGELFF. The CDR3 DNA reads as TGTGCCAGTAGTATACGCGCGGGAGGGCCGAGCGGGGAGCTGTTTTTT.

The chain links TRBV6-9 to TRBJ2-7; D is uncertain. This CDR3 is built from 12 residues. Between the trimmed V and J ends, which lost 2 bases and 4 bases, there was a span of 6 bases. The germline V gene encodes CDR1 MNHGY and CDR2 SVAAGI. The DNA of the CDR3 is TGTGCCAGCAGTTATCAGGAATACGAGCAGTACTTC. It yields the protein CASSYQEYEQYF.

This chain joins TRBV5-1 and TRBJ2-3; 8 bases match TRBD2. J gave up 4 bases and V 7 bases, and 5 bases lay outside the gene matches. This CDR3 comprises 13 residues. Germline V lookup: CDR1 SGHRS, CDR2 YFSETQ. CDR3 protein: CASRGGGADTQYF. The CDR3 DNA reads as TGCGCCAGCCGGGGGGGCGGCGCAGATACGCAGTATTTT.

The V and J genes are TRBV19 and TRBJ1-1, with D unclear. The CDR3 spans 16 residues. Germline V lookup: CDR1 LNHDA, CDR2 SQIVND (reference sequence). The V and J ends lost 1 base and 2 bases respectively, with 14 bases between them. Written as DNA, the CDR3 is TGTGCCAGTAGTATAGTGTGGGCCGAAGGAAACACTGAAGCTTTCTTT. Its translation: CASSIVWAEGNTEAFF.

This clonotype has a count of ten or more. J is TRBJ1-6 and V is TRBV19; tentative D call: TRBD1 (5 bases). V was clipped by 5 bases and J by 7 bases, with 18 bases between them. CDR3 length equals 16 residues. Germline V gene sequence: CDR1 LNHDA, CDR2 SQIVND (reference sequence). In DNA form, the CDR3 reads TGTGCCAGTAGTTCCCCTCTCGGGACGGTCAATTCACCCCTCCACTTT. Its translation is CASSSPLGTVNSPLHF. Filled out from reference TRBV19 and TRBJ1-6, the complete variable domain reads DGGITQSPKYLFRKEGQNVTLSCEQNLNHDAMYWYRQDPGQGLRLIYYSQIVNDFQKGDIAEGYSVSREKKESFPLTVTSAQKNPTAFYLCASSSPLGTVNSPLHFGNGTRLTVT.

The CDR3 coding sequence is TGTGCCACCAGTGATTGGAAACAGGGGGCTCACCAAGAGACCCAGTACTTC. Its protein product is CATSDWKQGAHQETQYF. This chain joins TRBV24-1 and TRBJ2-5; TRBD1 aligns across 9 bases. V lost 2 bases, J lost 0 bases, and 6 bases stayed unmatched. Germline CDR1 and CDR2: KGHDR and SFDVKD. This CDR3 has 17 amino acids.

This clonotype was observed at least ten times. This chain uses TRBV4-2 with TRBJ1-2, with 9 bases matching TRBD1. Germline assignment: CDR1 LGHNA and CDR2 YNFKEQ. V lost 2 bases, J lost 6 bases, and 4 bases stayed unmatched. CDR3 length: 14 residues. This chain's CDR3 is CASSQTTGGDGYTF. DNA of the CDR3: TGTGCCAGCAGCCAAACCACAGGGGGCGATGGCTACACCTTC.

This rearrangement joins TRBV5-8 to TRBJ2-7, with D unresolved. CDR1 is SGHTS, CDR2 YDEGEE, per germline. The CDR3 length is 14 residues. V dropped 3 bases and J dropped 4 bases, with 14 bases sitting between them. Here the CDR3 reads CASSSPNLLYEQYF. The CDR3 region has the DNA TGTGCCAGCAGCTCCCCCAACCTTTTATACGAGCAGTACTTC.

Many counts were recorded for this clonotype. The CDR3 coding sequence is TGTGCCAGCAGCCTACCCGGGACAGGGCCGTACGAGCAGTACTTC. Amino acid sequence: CASSLPGTGPYEQYF. V usage is TRBV4-2 and J usage is TRBJ2-7; TRBD1 matches at 9 bases. J gave up 4 bases and V 4 bases, and 8 bases lay outside the gene matches. CDR1 is LGHNA, CDR2 YNFKEQ, per germline. This CDR3 spans 15 amino acids.

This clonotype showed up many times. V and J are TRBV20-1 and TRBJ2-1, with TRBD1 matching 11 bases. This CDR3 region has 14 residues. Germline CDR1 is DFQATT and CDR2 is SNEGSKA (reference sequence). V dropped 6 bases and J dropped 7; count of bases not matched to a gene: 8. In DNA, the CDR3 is TGCAGTGCCAGCGGGACAGGGGGAACTAATGAGCAGTTCTTC. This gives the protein CSASGTGGTNEQFF.

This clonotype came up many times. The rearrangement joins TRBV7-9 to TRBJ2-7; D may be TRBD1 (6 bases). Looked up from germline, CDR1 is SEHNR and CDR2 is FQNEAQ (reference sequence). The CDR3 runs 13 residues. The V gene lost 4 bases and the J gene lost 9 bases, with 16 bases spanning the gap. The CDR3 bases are TGTGCCAGCAGCTATATGGACAGTAAGACGCAGTACTTC. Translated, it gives CASSYMDSKTQYF. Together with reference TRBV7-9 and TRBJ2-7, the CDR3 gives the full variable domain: DTGVSQNPRHKITKRGQNVTFRCDPISEHNRLYWYRQTLGQGPEFLTYFQNEAQLEKSRLLSDRFSAERPKGSFSTLEIQRTEQGDSAMYLCASSYMDSKTQYFGPGTRLTVT.

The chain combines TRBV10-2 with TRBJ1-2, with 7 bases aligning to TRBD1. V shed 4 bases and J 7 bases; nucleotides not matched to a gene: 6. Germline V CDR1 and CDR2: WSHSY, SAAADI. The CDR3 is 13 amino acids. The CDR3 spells CASSAQGETGYTF. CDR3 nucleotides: TGCGCCAGCAGTGCCCAGGGGGAGACTGGCTACACCTTC.

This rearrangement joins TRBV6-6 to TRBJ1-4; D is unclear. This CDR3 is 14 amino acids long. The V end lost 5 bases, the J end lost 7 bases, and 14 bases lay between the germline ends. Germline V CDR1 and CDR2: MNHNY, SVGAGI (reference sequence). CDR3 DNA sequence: TGTGCCAGCAGTACACAACAGTTACGTGAAAAACTGTTTTTT. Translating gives CASSTQQLREKLFF.

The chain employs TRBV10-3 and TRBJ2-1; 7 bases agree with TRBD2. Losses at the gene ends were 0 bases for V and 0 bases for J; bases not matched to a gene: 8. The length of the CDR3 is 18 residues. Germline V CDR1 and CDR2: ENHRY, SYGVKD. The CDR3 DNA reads TGTGCCATCAGTGAGTCGGGAGGGAATAGGAGCTCCTACAATGAGCAGTTCTTC. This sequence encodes CAISESGGNRSSYNEQFF.

This CDR3 reads CASSPGTSSSGEQYF. CDR3 DNA sequence: TGTGCCAGCTCACCAGGGACGTCTTCTAGCGGCGAGCAGTACTTC. The V and J genes are TRBV18 and TRBJ2-7; 7 bases agree with TRBD2. This CDR3 spans 15 amino acids. From germline, CDR1 is KGHSH and CDR2 LQKENI. J was trimmed by 6 bases and V by 2 bases; bases with no gene match: 10.

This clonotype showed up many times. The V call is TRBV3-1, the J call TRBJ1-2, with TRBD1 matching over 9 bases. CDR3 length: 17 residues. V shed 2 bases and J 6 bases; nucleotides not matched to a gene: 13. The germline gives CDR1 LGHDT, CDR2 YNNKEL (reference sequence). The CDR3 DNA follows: TGTGCCAGCAGCCAAACCAATGCCGGACAGGGGAAGAATGGCTACACCTTC. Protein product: CASSQTNAGQGKNGYTF.

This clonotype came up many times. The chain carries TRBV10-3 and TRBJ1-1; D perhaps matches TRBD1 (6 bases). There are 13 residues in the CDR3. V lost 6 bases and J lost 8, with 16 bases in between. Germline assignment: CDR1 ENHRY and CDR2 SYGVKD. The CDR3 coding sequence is TGTGCCATCAGCCAAACCTCCGGGACAGAAGCTTTCTTT. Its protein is CAISQTSGTEAFF.

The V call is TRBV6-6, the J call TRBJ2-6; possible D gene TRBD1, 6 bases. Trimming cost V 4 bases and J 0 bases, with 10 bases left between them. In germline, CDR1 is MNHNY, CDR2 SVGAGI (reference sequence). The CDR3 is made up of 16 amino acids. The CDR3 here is CASSSRTASGANVLTF. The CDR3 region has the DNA TGTGCCAGCAGTTCTAGGACAGCCTCTGGGGCCAACGTCCTGACTTTC.

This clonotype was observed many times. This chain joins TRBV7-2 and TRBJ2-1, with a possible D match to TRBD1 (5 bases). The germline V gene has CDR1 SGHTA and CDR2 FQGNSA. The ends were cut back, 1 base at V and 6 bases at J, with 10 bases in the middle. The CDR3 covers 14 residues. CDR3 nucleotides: TGTGCCAGCAGCTTAGTTAGCAGGGTCAATGAGCAGTTCTTC. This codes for CASSLVSRVNEQFF.

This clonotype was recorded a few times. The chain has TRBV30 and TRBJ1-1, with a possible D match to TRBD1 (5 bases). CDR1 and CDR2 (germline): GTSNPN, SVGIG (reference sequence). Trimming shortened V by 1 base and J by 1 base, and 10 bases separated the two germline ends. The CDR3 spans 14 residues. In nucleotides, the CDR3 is TGTGCCTGGAGTGCGGGACTTCCGAACACTGAAGCTTTCTTT. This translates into CAWSAGLPNTEAFF.

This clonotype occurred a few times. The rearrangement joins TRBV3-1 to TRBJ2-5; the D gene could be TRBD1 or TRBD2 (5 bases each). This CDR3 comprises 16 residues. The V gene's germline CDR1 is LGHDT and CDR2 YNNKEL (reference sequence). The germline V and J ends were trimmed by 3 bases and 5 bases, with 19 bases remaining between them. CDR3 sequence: CASSHATGPPGETQYF. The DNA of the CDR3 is TGTGCCAGCAGCCACGCTACGGGACCCCCGGGGGAGACCCAGTACTTC.

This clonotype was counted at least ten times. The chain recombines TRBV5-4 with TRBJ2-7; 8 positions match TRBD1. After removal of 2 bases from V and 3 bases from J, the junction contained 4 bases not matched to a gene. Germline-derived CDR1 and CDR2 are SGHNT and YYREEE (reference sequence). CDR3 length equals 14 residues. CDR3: CASSFRGQVYEQYF. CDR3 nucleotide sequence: TGTGCCAGCAGCTTCCGGGGACAGGTCTACGAGCAGTACTTC.